The rows below give T cell receptor beta chains drawn from one sample of a study of cytomegalovirus exposure and HLA in healthy donors. TCRdb keeps only in-frame clones here, not all; method: immunoSEQ multiplex PCR. The profile shows more than 100,000 clones, roughly 14% of them singletons. The sample consisted of PBMCs. The receptors were gathered from a woman younger than 35 in good health and CMV-seronegative. CDR3s include the opening cysteine and the closing phenylalanine or tryptophan. The D gene is left open where the match is weak. Clone sizes are given selectively: once, few, many, or a class where the clone is expanded.

j_call	v_call	d_call	clone_size	cdr3_length	cdr3_nt	cdr3_aa
TRBJ2-5	TRBV30	.	.	13	TGTGCCTGGAGTGTTCCGGGCGGGGAGACCCAGTACTTC	CAWSVPGGETQYF
TRBJ2-4	TRBV4-3	.	few	17	TGCGCCAGCAGCCAAGATTACGGTGATCTAGCCAAAAACATTCAGTACTTC	CASSQDYGDLAKNIQYF
TRBJ2-6	TRBV7-8	.	.	18	TGTGCCAGCAGCTCTCAGACAGTATCGTCCTCTGGGGCCAACGTCCTGACTTTC	CASSSQTVSSSGANVLTF
TRBJ1-2	TRBV9	.	few	12	TGTGCCAGCGGCTTGAGTGGAGGTGGCTACACCTTC	CASGLSGGGYTF
TRBJ2-7	TRBV19	TRBD2	few	14	TGTGCCAGTAGTGTGAGCGGGAGTTCCTACGAGCAGTACTTC	CASSVSGSSYEQYF
TRBJ2-3	TRBV9	TRBD2	.	16	TGTGCCAGCAGCGTAGTAGCGGGAGGGCCCTCAGATACGCAGTATTTT	CASSVVAGGPSDTQYF
TRBJ2-7	TRBV7-8	TRBD2	.	17	TGTGCCAGCAGCTTAGGGGTAGCGGGAGCAAGTGTCTACGAGCAGTACTTC	CASSLGVAGASVYEQYF
TRBJ2-1	TRBV27	TRBD2	.	14	TGTGCCAGCAGTGAACTAGCGGGAGGGAATGAGCAGTTCTTC	CASSELAGGNEQFF
TRBJ1-1	TRBV7-9	.	few	14	TGTGCCAGCAGCCCCCCCCGTCTCAACACTGAAGCTTTCTTT	CASSPPRLNTEAFF
TRBJ1-3	TRBV6-5	.	.	14	TGTGCCAGCAGACAGGCGCTCTCTGGAAACACCATATATTTT	CASRQALSGNTIYF
TRBJ2-6	TRBV4-3	.	few	16	TGCGCCAGCAGCCAGGAGGGCACCTCTGGGGCCAACGTCCTGACTTTC	CASSQEGTSGANVLTF
TRBJ2-3	TRBV5-1	TRBD2	.	19	TGCGCCAGCAGCACCGCAGTCTCTTCTAGCGGGGGGGGCACAGATACGCAGTATTTT	CASSTAVSSSGGGTDTQYF
TRBJ2-7	TRBV6-6	TRBD1	.	14	TGTGCCAGCAGGTCCGGACAGGCGACCTACGAGCAGTACTTC	CASRSGQATYEQYF
TRBJ1-1	TRBV6-5	TRBD1	.	14	TGTGCCAGCAGTTCGGGACAGGGGTGGACTGAAGCTTTCTTT	CASSSGQGWTEAFF
TRBJ1-2	TRBV9	.	.	14	TGTGCCAGCAGCGTTGAGGGCGGGGCGAGAGGCTACACCTTC	CASSVEGGARGYTF
TRBJ2-1	TRBV30	TRBD2	.	14	TGTGCCTGGAGTCCCGGGACTAGTTTCTATGAGCAGTTCTTC	CAWSPGTSFYEQFF
TRBJ2-7	TRBV29-1	TRBD2	.	13	TGCAGCGTGCGACTAGCGAACTTCTACGAGCAGTACTTC	CSVRLANFYEQYF
TRBJ2-7	TRBV5-8	TRBD1	.	15	TGTGCCAGCAGTACGCCGGGACAGGGGTGGTACGAGCAGTACTTC	CASSTPGQGWYEQYF
TRBJ2-1	TRBV9	.	.	14	TGTGCCAGCAGCGTTTCGGGTCGGGGGAATGAGCAGTTCTTC	CASSVSGRGNEQFF
TRBJ1-2	TRBV18	TRBD1	.	15	TGTGCCAGCTCACCACCAGGGGGCGCTGACTATGGCTACACCTTC	CASSPPGGADYGYTF
TRBJ2-7	TRBV6-1	TRBD2	.	14	TGTGCCAGCAGTGAGCAGCGGGACTCCTACGAGCAGTACTTC	CASSEQRDSYEQYF
TRBJ2-7	TRBV6-6	.	.	14	TGTGCCAGCAGTTACTCGGGACAACCCCAGGAGCAGTACTTC	CASSYSGQPQEQYF
TRBJ1-4	TRBV19	.	once	13	TGTGCCAGTACAGGGTGGCGCGGTGAAAAACTGTTTTTT	CASTGWRGEKLFF
TRBJ1-1	TRBV2	.	many	17	TGTGCCAGCAGGGATCTGGGGGCCTCTAGGATGAACACTGAAGCTTTCTTT	CASRDLGASRMNTEAFF
TRBJ2-5	TRBV2	.	.	12	TGTGCCAGGGGAGTCCATTCGGGGACCCAGTACTTC	CARGVHSGTQYF
TRBJ1-1	TRBV10-2	.	.	13	TGCGCCAGTCGAGAGGTTGGATCCACTGAAGCTTTCTTT	CASREVGSTEAFF
TRBJ2-7	TRBV9	.	few	13	TGTGCCAGCAGCGTAGACCCTCCCAGCGAGCAGTACTTC	CASSVDPPSEQYF
TRBJ1-5	TRBV28	.	.	15	TGTGCCAGCAGTTTAGCGGGGGGGGTCAATCAGCCCCAGCATTTT	CASSLAGGVNQPQHF
TRBJ2-3	TRBV9	TRBD2	many	16	TGTGCCAGCAGCGGGACTCACGGGAGGGCCACAGATACGCAGTATTTT	CASSGTHGRATDTQYF
TRBJ2-3	TRBV6-1	TRBD1	few	16	TGTGCCAGCAGTGAGGTAACCGGGACAGGGACAGATACGCAGTATTTT	CASSEVTGTGTDTQYF
TRBJ2-1	TRBV7-6	.	.	14	TGTGCCAGCAGCTTCGGGACTGTTGTAAATGAGCAGTTCTTC	CASSFGTVVNEQFF
TRBJ1-1	TRBV5-1	TRBD1	few	14	TGCGCCAGCAGCTTGGAGACAGGGGGCACTGAAGCTTTCTTT	CASSLETGGTEAFF
TRBJ2-7	TRBV18	TRBD2	.	15	TGTGCCAGCTCACCCGGGGCTAGCGGGGGGAACGAGCAGTACTTC	CASSPGASGGNEQYF
TRBJ2-3	TRBV6-4	TRBD1	many	15	TGTGCCAGCAGTGACTCGGGACAGGCCACAGATACGCAGTATTTT	CASSDSGQATDTQYF
TRBJ2-2	TRBV5-6	.	few	12	TGTGCCAGCAGCTTGTGGGGGGGCGAGCTGTTTTTT	CASSLWGGELFF
TRBJ2-1	TRBV2	TRBD2	.	17	TGTGCCAGCAGTGAACGGGCGGGGGTTCGCTCCTACAATGAGCAGTTCTTC	CASSERAGVRSYNEQFF
TRBJ2-7	TRBV6-5	TRBD1	.	15	TGTGCCAGCAGTTACCCCGGGACAGGTGTTTACGAGCAGTACTTC	CASSYPGTGVYEQYF
TRBJ2-3	TRBV27	TRBD2	few	16	TGTGCCAGCAGTTTATTAGCGGGGGGGCTCTCAGATACGCAGTATTTT	CASSLLAGGLSDTQYF
TRBJ2-1	TRBV4-2	TRBD2	few	17	TGTGCCAGCAGCCAAGAAGTGGGTAGCGGGGGTTACAATGAGCAGTTCTTC	CASSQEVGSGGYNEQFF
TRBJ1-5	TRBV19	TRBD1	.	17	TGTGCCAGTAGTACCAGGACAGGGAGTGTCGGCAATCAGCCCCAGCATTTT	CASSTRTGSVGNQPQHF
TRBJ2-3	TRBV11-3	.	few	16	TGTGCCAGCAGCGACAGGACAGGGAGGGGCACAGATACGCAGTATTTT	CASSDRTGRGTDTQYF
TRBJ2-1	TRBV28	TRBD2	.	16	TGTGCCAGCAGGATCCTCGGACTAGCGGGAGGTCATGAGCAGTTCTTC	CASRILGLAGGHEQFF
TRBJ1-2	TRBV28	TRBD1	.	14	TGTGCCAGCAGTTCTACAGGGGTGAGCTATGGCTACACCTTC	CASSSTGVSYGYTF
TRBJ2-3	TRBV10-3	TRBD2	few	16	TGTGCCATCAGTCCGGGACTAGCGGGAGGATCGGATACGCAGTATTTT	CAISPGLAGGSDTQYF
TRBJ1-4	TRBV9	.	few	14	TGTGCCAGCAGCGTAGGACAGCTTAATGAAAAACTGTTTTTT	CASSVGQLNEKLFF
TRBJ2-7	TRBV2	TRBD2	few	17	TGTGCCAGCAGCGTTCGGGCCCGGCGGGAGGGTTCCTACGAGCAGTACTTC	CASSVRARREGSYEQYF